This T cell receptor (beta chain) came from a study of OX40 agonist ivuxolimab in advanced cancers. Describing the broader study: Ivuxolimab was an agonistic, fully human IgG2 monoclonal antibody directed against OX40 (CD134), a costimulatory receptor. Intravenous ivuxolimab was administered to patients every 2 weeks at six dose levels: 0.01, 0.1, 0.3, 1.5, 3 and 10 mg/kg. Of the approximately 50 patients in dose escalation, about 20 had hepatocellular carcinoma, around 15 had melanoma, 9 had renal cell carcinoma and 9 had head and neck cancer. In the dose-escalation cohort, more than 75% of patients were male, and the mean age was approximately 64 years, with a range of 23 to 79. Prior anti-PD-1, anti-PD-L1 or anti-CTLA-4 therapy was permitted, and checkpoint inhibitors had been received by more than 35% of dose-escalation patients. Partial responses occurred in three dose-escalation patients, of whom one had hepatocellular carcinoma and two had cutaneous melanoma. Peripheral TCRbeta sequencing was intended to test whether TCR sequence diversity was altered and clonal T-cell expansion was caused by ivuxolimab. The paper reports the monotherapy dose-escalation portion (N of about 47 patients) of the phase I ivuxolimab trial. The full study reports these points: After ivuxolimab, expanded clones were on average more numerous among CD8+ T cells than among CD4+ T cells. Clonal expansion of both CD4+ and CD8+ blood T cells was observed from baseline to week 6 at doses 0.1 to 3.0 mg/kg. Low levels of normalized T-cell clonal expansion were also shown by some nonresponding patients. In the 0.1-3.0 mg/kg groups, partial responders were among the patients with the lowest normalized peripheral clonal expansion, particularly in CD8+ T cells. Antigen specificity was not determined for the clonally expanded peripheral T cells.

Genomic DNA was isolated from the sorted cells so that the TCRbeta CDR3 region could be sequenced. The immunoSEQ Assay was used to sequence the TCRbeta CDR3 regions. TCRdb retrieved this table from immuneACCESS and kept in-frame rearrangements only. Not all clones are present; in checked studies, unresolved V genes account for under half, and no reason is known for the remainder. The sample table holds fewer than 40,000 clones, of which around 86% were seen once. Of the sample, around 1.4% falls within the top ten clones. The trial excluded patients who had a history of autoimmune disease or were on systemic immunosuppression. Peripheral blood for TCR sequencing was collected from all dose cohorts at baseline, on cycle 4 day 1, and on cycle 7 day 1. Samples came from an open-label, multicenter, first-in-human phase I dose-escalation trial of ivuxolimab. Adults with locally advanced or metastatic melanoma, renal cell carcinoma, hepatocellular carcinoma or head and neck squamous cell carcinoma were enrolled in the trial. Before TCR sequencing, CD4+ and CD8+ T cells were separately sorted from peripheral blood.

For this clone: No antigen is known for it. Base quality data are lacking; no much larger clone is found one base away.

Including cysteine and phenylalanine, the CDR3 has 14 amino acids. Kept here is only the CDR3 DNA, which spans 42 bases and is read in frame from base 1. The germline V gene sets CDR1 to LGHNA and CDR2 to YSLEER. Cut back by 1 base and 9 bases, the V and J ends lie 15 bases apart. This sequence originates from an adult with an advanced solid tumor such as melanoma, head and neck, liver or kidney cancer. The sequencing used CD4+ or CD8+ T cells sorted from blood, collected in a trial of the OX40 agonist ivuxolimab. Here the chain combines TRBV4-3 and TRBJ1-1; the D gene is perhaps TRBD1, on 6 matching bases. The CDR3 region has the sequence CASSQGQAVPKAFF. The nucleotides read TGCGCCAGCAGCCAAGGACAGGCGGTTCCGAAAGCTTTCTTT.